This TCR beta chain is drawn from a study of regulatory T cells in long-lasting Graves disease. Sequencing libraries for TCR beta were prepared with iRepertoire HTBI primers and Arm-PCR of CDR3 regions. Via MiXCR, TCRdb re-called the multiplex PCR reads, giving one row per CDR3 protein. The top ten clones hold about 20% of a sample with about 380,000 distinct CDR3 sequences, around 15% of them seen once. Broader study findings: Having few samples may have compromised the accuracy. Relative to newly diagnosed Graves' patients, persistent ones had lower TCR diversity.

This clonotype was counted many times. What it binds is not known. Stated time point: newly diagnosed GD, antithyroid drugs for less than 3 months. PBMC RNA was the source of the TCR library. This CDR3 is 13 amino acids long. The V and J ends lost 8 bases and 9 bases, in that order; junction bases with no gene match: 9. CDR1 is SGHAT and CDR2 is FQNNGV in the germline V gene. The specimen comprised peripheral blood mononuclear cells (PBMCs), sampled at new diagnosis, from a patient treated with antithyroid drugs. The J gene is TRBJ1-3, the V gene TRBV11-2, with TRBD1 matching 8 bases. The source of this sequence is a female donor with Graves disease. Here the CDR3 DNA reads TGTGCCAGCGGAAAGACAGGGGTGGGCACCATATATTTT. This sequence encodes CASGKTGVGTIYF.